This TCR beta chain was captured by sequencing in a study of blood T cell repertoires in COVID-19. About the study: Some COVID-19 samples were acute and others convalescent; all came from the United States, Italy and Spain.

Source study methods: Counts of nucleated cells, estimated from reference gene primer amplification, were obtained. Method: immunoSEQ multiplex PCR; TCRdb's copy keeps in-frame clones and lacks some. The V and J calls and clone size were taken over from that table, and D and trimming were inferred from the DNA. The repertoire holds fewer than 350,000 clones, with just under 85% as singletons. The CDR3 contains 15 residues. The germline CDR1 and CDR2 sequences are SGHDT and YYEEEE. The V end was cut by 4 bases, the J end by 8 bases, with 18 bases between. This receptor was taken from a woman aged 50 to 60 with active or convalescent COVID-19. Sequenced sample: peripheral blood. The chain combines TRBV5-6 with TRBJ2-2; a possible D gene is TRBD2 (6 bases). The CDR3, as DNA: TGTGCCAGCAGCCAGGGACTGAGTACTAGGGGGGAGCTGTTTTTT. It is translated as CASSQGLSTRGELFF.